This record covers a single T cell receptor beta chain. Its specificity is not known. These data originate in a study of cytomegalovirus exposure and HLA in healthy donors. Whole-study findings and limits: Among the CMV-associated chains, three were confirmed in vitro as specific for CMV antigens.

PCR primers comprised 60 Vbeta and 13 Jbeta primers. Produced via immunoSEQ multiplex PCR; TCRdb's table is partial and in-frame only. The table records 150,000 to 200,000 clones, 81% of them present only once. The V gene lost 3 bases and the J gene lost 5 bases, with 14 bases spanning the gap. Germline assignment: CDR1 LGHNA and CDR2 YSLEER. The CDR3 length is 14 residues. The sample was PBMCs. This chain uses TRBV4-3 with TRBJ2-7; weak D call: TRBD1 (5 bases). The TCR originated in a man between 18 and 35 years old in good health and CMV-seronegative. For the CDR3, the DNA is TGCGCCAGCAGCCACTACTGGGGCACGGACGAGCAGTACTTC. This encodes CASSHYWGTDEQYF.